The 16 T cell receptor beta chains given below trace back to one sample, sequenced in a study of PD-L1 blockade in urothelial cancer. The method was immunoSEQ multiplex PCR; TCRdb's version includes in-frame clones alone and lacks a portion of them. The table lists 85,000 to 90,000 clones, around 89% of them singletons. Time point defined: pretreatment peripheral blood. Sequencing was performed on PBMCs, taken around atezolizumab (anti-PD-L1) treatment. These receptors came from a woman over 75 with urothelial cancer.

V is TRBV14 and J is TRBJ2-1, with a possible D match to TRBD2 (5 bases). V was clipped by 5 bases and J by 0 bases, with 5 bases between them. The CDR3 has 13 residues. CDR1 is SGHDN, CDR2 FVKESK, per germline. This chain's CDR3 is CASSGGSYNEQFF. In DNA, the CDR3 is TGTGCCAGCAGCGGAGGCTCCTACAATGAGCAGTTCTTC.

CDR3 protein: CASSPGTGVASQHF. The CDR3 nucleotides read TGTGCCAGCAGTCCCGGGACAGGGGTCGCGTCCCAGCATTTT. This sequence joins TRBV28 and TRBJ1-5; 10 nucleotides agree with TRBD1. The V and J ends lost 5 bases and 11 bases, in that order; junction bases with no gene match: 9. The CDR3 totals 14 residues. Germline V gene data show CDR1 as MDHEN and CDR2 as SYDVKM.

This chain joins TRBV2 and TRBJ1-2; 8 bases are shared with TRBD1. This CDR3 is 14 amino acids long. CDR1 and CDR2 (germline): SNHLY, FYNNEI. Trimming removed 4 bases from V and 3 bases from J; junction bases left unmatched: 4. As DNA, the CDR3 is TGTGCCAGCAGTGCCGCAGGGGGCCACTATGGCTACACCTTC. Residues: CASSAAGGHYGYTF.

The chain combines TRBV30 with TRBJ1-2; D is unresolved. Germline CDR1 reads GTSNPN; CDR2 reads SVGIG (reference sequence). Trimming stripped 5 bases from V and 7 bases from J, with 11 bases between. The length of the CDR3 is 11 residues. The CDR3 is CAWSWGGGYTF. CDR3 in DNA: TGTGCCTGGTCCTGGGGAGGTGGCTACACCTTC.

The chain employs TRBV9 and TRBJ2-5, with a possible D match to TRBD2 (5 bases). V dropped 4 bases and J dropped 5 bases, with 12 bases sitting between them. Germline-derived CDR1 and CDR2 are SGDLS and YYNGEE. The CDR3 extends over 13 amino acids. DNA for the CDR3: TGTGCCAGCAGCCGAGGGTTCACCGAGACCCAGTACTTC. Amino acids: CASSRGFTETQYF.

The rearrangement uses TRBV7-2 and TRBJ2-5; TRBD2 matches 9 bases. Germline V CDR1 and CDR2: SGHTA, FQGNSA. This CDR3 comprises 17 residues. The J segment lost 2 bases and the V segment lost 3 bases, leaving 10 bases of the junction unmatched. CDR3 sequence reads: CASSFHFGSGRQETQYF. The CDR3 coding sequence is TGTGCCAGCAGCTTTCATTTTGGTAGCGGGAGACAAGAGACCCAGTACTTC.

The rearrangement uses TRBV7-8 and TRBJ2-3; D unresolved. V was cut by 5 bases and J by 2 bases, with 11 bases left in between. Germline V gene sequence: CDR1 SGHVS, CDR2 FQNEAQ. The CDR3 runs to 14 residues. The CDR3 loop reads CASSPEPHTDTQYF. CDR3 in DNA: TGTGCCAGCAGCCCCGAGCCCCACACAGATACGCAGTATTTT.

CDR3 DNA sequence: TGTGCCAGCAGTTACGGGACAGGGAACTATGGCTACACCTTC. Its translation is CASSYGTGNYGYTF. This chain uses TRBV6-5 with TRBJ1-2, with 9 bases identical to TRBD1. The trim removed 2 bases at V and 2 bases at J, leaving 0 bases unmatched. In germline, CDR1 is MNHEY, CDR2 SVGAGI. CDR3 length equals 14 residues.

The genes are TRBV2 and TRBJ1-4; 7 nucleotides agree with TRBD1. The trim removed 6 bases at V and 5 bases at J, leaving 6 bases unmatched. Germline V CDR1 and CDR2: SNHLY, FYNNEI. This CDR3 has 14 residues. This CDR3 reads CASRRDRTNEKLFF. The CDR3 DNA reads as TGTGCCAGCAGGCGGGACAGAACAAATGAAAAACTGTTTTTT.

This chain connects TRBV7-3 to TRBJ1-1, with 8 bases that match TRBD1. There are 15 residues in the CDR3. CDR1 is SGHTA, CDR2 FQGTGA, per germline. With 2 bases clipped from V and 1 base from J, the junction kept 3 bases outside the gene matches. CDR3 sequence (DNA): TGTGCCAGCAGCTTATGGGGACAGGCGAACACTGAAGCTTTCTTT. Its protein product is CASSLWGQANTEAFF.

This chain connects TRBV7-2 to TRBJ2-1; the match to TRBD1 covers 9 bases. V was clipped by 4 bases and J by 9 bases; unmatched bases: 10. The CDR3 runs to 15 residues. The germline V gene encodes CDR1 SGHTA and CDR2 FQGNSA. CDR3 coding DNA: TGTGCCAGCAGCTCCCGCGGGACAGGGACCAGTGAGCAGTTCTTC. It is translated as CASSSRGTGTSEQFF.

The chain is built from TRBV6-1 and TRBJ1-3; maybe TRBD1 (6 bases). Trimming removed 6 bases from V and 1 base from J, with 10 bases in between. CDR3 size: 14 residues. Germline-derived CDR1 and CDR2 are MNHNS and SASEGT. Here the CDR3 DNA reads TGTGCCAGCAGAGGCAGGGGTTCTGGAAACACCATATATTTT. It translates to CASRGRGSGNTIYF.

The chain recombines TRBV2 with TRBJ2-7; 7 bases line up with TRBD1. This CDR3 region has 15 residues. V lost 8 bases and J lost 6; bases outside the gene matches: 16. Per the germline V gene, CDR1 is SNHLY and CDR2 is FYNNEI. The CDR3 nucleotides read TGTGCCAGCGCCGAAACTGAGGGGGCCCTCCCCGAGCAGTACTTC. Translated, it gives CASAETEGALPEQYF.

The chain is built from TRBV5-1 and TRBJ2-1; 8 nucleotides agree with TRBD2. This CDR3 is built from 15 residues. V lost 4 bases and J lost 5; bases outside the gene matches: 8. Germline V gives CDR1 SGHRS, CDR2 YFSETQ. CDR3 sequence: CASSRISGIDNEQFF. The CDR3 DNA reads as TGCGCCAGCAGCAGAATTAGCGGGATTGACAATGAGCAGTTCTTC.

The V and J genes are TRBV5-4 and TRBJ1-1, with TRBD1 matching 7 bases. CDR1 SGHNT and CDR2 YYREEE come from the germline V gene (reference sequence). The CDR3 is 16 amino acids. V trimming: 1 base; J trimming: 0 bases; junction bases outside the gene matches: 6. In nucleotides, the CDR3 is TGTGCCAGCAGCTTGCAGAACAGGGGTTTGAACACTGAAGCTTTCTTT. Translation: CASSLQNRGLNTEAFF.

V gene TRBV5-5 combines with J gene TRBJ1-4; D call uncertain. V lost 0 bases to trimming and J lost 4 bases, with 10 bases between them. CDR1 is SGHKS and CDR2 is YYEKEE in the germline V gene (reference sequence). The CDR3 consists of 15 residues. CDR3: CASSLVAGINEKLFF. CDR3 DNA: TGTGCCAGCAGCTTGGTTGCGGGGATTAATGAAAAACTGTTTTTT.